The T cell receptor (beta chain) under discussion was sequenced for a study of Ad26.COV2.S vaccination and SARS-CoV-2 variants. Study context: Donor got 5x10^10 or 1x10^11 viral particles of Ad26.COV2.S. General study results and limits: TCR breadth and depth analyses may have underestimated total T cell responses.

Regarding this clone: The target antigen is unknown.

This table comes from immunoSEQ multiplex PCR, and its TCRdb copy is limited to in-frame clones, with some not included. The table lists around 370,000 clones, 70% to 90% of them singletons, with approximately 3.5% in the top ten. Germline V gene data show CDR1 as SGHDT and CDR2 as YYEEEE. The CDR3 has 16 residues. V was clipped by 4 bases and J by 0 bases, with 11 bases between them. Treatment indicated: roughly 18 received Ad26.COV2.S at low or high dose, single or two shots; about 5 received placebo; per-sample allocation not given. Sampling took place 63 days after the first vaccine or placebo injection.

The material sequenced was peripheral blood, taken in a trial of Ad26.COV2.S vaccine versus placebo. This chain joins TRBV5-6 and TRBJ1-6, with D possibly being TRBD1 (6 bases). The receptor was derived from a person aged 18-60 years who received the Ad26.COV2.S COVID-19 vaccine or a placebo. As DNA, the CDR3 is TGTGCCAGCAGCCCGACAGGAGGCTCCTATAATTCACCCCTCCACTTT. Its protein product is CASSPTGGSYNSPLHF. Full variable domain (missing parts from reference TRBV5-6 and TRBJ1-6): DAGVTQSPTHLIKTRGQQVTLRCSPKSGHDTVSWYQQALGQGPQFIFQYYEEEERQRGNFPDRFSGHQFPNYSSELNVNALLLGDSALYLCASSPTGGSYNSPLHFGNGTRLTVT.